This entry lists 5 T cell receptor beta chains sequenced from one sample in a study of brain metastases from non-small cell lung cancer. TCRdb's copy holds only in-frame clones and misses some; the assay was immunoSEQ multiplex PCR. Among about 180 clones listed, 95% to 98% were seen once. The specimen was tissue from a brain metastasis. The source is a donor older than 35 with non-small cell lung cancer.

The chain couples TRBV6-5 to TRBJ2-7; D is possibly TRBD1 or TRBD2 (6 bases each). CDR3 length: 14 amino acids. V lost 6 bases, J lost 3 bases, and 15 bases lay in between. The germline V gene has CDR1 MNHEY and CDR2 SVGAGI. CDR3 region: CASREGGSYYEQYF. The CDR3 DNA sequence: TGTGCCAGCAGAGAGGGGGGCTCCTACTACGAGCAGTACTTC.

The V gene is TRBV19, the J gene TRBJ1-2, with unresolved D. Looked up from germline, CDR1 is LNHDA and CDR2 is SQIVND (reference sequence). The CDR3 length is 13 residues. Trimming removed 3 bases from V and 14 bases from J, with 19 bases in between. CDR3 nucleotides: TGTGCCAGTAGTATCCTAGGTGGCCAGGCGGCAACCTTC. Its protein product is CASSILGGQAATF. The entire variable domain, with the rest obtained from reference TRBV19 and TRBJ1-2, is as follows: DGGITQSPKYLFRKEGQNVTLSCEQNLNHDAMYWYRQDPGQGLRLIYYSQIVNDFQKGDIAEGYSVSREKKESFPLTVTSAQKNPTAFYLCASSILGGQAATFGSGTRLTVV.

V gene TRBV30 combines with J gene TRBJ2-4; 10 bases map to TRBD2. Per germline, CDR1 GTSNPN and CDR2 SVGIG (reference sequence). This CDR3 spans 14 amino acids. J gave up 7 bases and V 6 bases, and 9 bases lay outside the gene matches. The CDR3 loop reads CACSPTSGPNIQYF. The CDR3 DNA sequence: TGTGCCTGCTCCCCGACTAGCGGGCCGAACATTCAGTACTTC.

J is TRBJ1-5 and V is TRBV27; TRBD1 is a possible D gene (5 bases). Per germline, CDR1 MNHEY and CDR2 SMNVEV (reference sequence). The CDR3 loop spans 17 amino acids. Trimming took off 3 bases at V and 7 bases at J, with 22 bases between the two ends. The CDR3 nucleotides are TGTGCCAGCAGTTTTTTAGGTGGTCGGGGGATGGACCAGCCCCAGCATTTT. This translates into CASSFLGGRGMDQPQHF.

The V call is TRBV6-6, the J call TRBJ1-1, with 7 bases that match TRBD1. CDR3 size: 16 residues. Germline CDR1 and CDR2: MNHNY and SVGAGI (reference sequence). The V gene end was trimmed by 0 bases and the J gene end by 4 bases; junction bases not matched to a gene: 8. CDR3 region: CASSYSPNRGGTEAFF. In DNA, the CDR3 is TGTGCCAGCAGTTACTCACCGAACAGGGGCGGCACTGAAGCTTTCTTT.